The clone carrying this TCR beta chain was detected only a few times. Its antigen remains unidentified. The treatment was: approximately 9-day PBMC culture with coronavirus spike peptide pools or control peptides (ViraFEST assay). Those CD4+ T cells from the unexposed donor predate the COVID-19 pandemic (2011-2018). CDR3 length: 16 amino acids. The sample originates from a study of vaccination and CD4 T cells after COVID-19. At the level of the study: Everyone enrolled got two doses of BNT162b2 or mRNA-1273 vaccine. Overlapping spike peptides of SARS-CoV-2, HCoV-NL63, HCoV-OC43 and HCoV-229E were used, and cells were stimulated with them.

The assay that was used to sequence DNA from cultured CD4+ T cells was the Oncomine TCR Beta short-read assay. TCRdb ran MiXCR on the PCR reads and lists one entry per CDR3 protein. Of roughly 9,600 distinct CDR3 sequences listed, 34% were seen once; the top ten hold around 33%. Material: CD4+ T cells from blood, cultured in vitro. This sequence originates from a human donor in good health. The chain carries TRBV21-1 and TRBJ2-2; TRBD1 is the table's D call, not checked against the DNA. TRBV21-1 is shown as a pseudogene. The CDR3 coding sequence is TGTGCCAGCAGCAAAGAGGAGCGGGGGGCCACCGGGGAGCTGTTTTTT. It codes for CASSKEERGATGELFF.